A single sample is the source of the 28 T cell receptor beta chains below, sequenced in a study of neoadjuvant anti-PD-1 for oral cavity cancer. Indicated time point: after neoadjuvant nivolumab, at surgical resection. Data came from immunoSEQ multiplex PCR; TCRdb stores just in-frame clones and leaves some out. There are around 1,300 clones in the sample; 40% to 65% occur only once, and about 17% lies in the top ten. Sequenced here: tumor tissue, sampled after nivolumab (anti-PD-1) treatment. These receptors were obtained from a person aged 35-79 years with oral cavity squamous cell carcinoma.

The chain uses TRBV6-1 and TRBJ2-3; D might be TRBD1 or TRBD2, each matching 6 bases. Per the germline V gene, CDR1 is MNHNS and CDR2 is SASEGT. This CDR3 is 13 amino acids long. The V gene lost 8 bases and the J gene lost 2 bases, with 11 bases spanning the gap. The CDR3 reads CASGGTNTDTQYF. CDR3 nucleotides: TGTGCCAGCGGCGGGACAAACACAGATACGCAGTATTTT.

The rearrangement joins TRBV15 to TRBJ1-1; D perhaps matches TRBD1 (6 bases). Trimming shortened V by 1 base and J by 7 bases, and 16 bases separated the two germline ends. This CDR3 has 15 residues. Germline CDR1 is LNHNV and CDR2 is YYDKDF (reference sequence). This CDR3 is CATSRVGGGTNEAFF. CDR3 coding DNA: TGTGCCACCAGCAGAGTCGGGGGCGGCACAAATGAAGCTTTCTTT.

J is TRBJ2-3 and V is TRBV7-2; 9 bases map to TRBD1. Unmatched junction bases numbered 10, after V lost 3 bases and J lost 3 bases. The CDR3 is 17 amino acids. Germline V gene lookup returns CDR1 SGHTA and CDR2 FQGNSA. The CDR3 DNA sequence: TGTGCCAGCAGCTTGGGGTGGGGGACAGGGATGACAGATACGCAGTATTTT. Amino acids: CASSLGWGTGMTDTQYF.

V gene TRBV11-2 combines with J gene TRBJ2-7, with 10 bases lining up with TRBD1. The CDR3 extends over 17 amino acids. Looked up from germline, CDR1 is SGHAT and CDR2 is FQNNGV. V shed 1 base, J shed 4 bases, and the junction held 10 bases outside the gene matches. The chain's CDR3 is CASSLAPPGQGIYEQYF. CDR3 sequence (DNA): TGTGCCAGCAGCTTAGCCCCGCCGGGACAGGGGATATACGAGCAGTACTTC.

As regards this clone: The same CDR3 is also encoded by other DNA sequences in this sample. This chain connects TRBV27 to TRBJ2-2, with D unresolved. Trimming shortened V by 3 bases and J by 0 bases, and 2 bases separated the two germline ends. This CDR3 is 13 amino acids long. Germline V gives CDR1 MNHEY, CDR2 SMNVEV (reference sequence). CDR3 in amino acids: CASSLANTGELFF. CDR3 bases: TGTGCCAGCAGTTTGGCGAACACCGGGGAGCTGTTTTTT.

The chain uses TRBV28 and TRBJ1-5; D not resolved. The CDR3 runs 13 residues. Germline V lookup: CDR1 MDHEN, CDR2 SYDVKM. V was pared by 5 bases and J by 0 bases, with 5 bases between. Here the CDR3 reads CASSDYSNQPQHF. The CDR3 DNA follows: TGTGCCAGCAGTGATTATAGCAATCAGCCCCAGCATTTT.

This chain joins TRBV11-1 and TRBJ2-2; a weak D match, TRBD2 (6 bases). From germline, CDR1 is SGHAT and CDR2 FQDESV (reference sequence). The V and J ends lost 3 bases and 4 bases respectively, with 9 bases between them. The CDR3 extends over 14 amino acids. In DNA form, the CDR3 reads TGTGCCAGCAGCTTCGACGGGAGCACCGGGGAGCTGTTTTTT. The encoded protein is CASSFDGSTGELFF.

V gene TRBV11-2 combines with J gene TRBJ2-1; D is unresolved. Trimming took off 5 bases at V and 8 bases at J, with 7 bases between the two ends. This CDR3 is built from 11 residues. Germline V gives CDR1 SGHAT, CDR2 FQNNGV. Written as DNA, the CDR3 is TGTGCCAGCAGCCCCGGGCATGAGCAGTTCTTC. Amino acid sequence: CASSPGHEQFF.

This clone has only a few counts. This sequence joins TRBV27 and TRBJ2-7; D is perhaps TRBD1 (5 bases). This CDR3 is 13 amino acids long. Looked up from germline, CDR1 is MNHEY and CDR2 is SMNVEV (reference sequence). The CDR3 DNA follows: TGTGCAACACGGCTTGGACACGACTACGAGCAGTACTTC. It translates to CATRLGHDYEQYF.

The J gene is TRBJ2-5, the V gene TRBV2; D is possibly TRBD1 (6 bases). V was trimmed by 8 bases and J by 5 bases, leaving 12 bases between them. CDR3 length: 12 amino acids. Germline V gene data show CDR1 as SNHLY and CDR2 as FYNNEI. CDR3 in DNA: TGTGCCAGCCACAGGGTTAAGGAGACCCAGTACTTC. It is translated as CASHRVKETQYF. Complete variable domain (other parts from reference TRBV2 and TRBJ2-5): EPEVTQTPSHQVTQMGQEVILRCVPISNHLYFYWYRQILGQKVEFLVSFYNNEISEKSEIFDDQFSVERPDGSNFTLKIRSTKLEDSAMYFCASHRVKETQYFGPGTRLLVL.

This rearrangement joins TRBV7-2 to TRBJ1-1; D possibly corresponds to TRBD1 (5 bases). V lost 5 bases and J lost 2, with 15 bases in between. The CDR3 extends over 15 amino acids. Looked up from germline, CDR1 is SGHTA and CDR2 is FQGNSA. DNA of the CDR3: TGTGCCAGCAGCCTTTGGGGGGGGTCCAACACTGAAGCTTTCTTT. It specifies CASSLWGGSNTEAFF.

In its sample, this clone is large. The V gene is TRBV10-3, the J gene TRBJ2-7, with D tentatively TRBD1 or TRBD2 (5 bases each). The germline V and J ends were trimmed by 0 bases and 6 bases, with 15 bases remaining between them. This CDR3 comprises 15 residues. In germline, CDR1 is ENHRY, CDR2 SYGVKD. The CDR3 DNA is TGTGCCATCAGTGAGTCCGGGGCGCGAAGGGCCGAGCAGTACTTC. Translation gives CAISESGARRAEQYF.

The chain has TRBV5-5 and TRBJ1-5; no definite D call. Germline lookup yields CDR1 SGHKS and CDR2 YYEKEE (reference sequence). V lost 0 bases and J lost 0, with 7 bases in between. The CDR3 contains 15 residues. Here the CDR3 DNA reads TGTGCCAGCAGCTTGGGGCCTTATAGCAATCAGCCCCAGCATTTT. Translation gives CASSLGPYSNQPQHF. The full variable domain, completed using reference TRBV5-5 and TRBJ1-5, is DAGVTQSPTHLIKTRGQQVTLRCSPISGHKSVSWYQQVLGQGPQFIFQYYEKEERGRGNFPDRFSARQFPNYSSELNVNALLLGDSALYLCASSLGPYSNQPQHFGDGTRLSIL.

The V and J genes are TRBV9 and TRBJ2-5, with TRBD2 matching 8 bases. Germline CDR1 reads SGDLS; CDR2 reads YYNGEE. V shed 2 bases, J shed 2 bases, and the junction held 5 bases outside the gene matches. The CDR3 runs to 15 residues. The CDR3, as DNA: TGTGCCAGCAGCGTGGGACTAGGGGGGCAAGAGACCCAGTACTTC. Translated, it gives CASSVGLGGQETQYF.

J is TRBJ1-1 and V is TRBV30; D is possibly TRBD1 (5 bases). Germline CDR1 and CDR2: GTSNPN and SVGIG (reference sequence). Trimming took 4 bases from V and 1 from J, leaving 19 bases between them. The CDR3 loop spans 16 amino acids. The CDR3 sequence: CAWTKGAAARNTEAFF. CDR3 coding DNA: TGTGCCTGGACTAAAGGGGCGGCAGCAAGGAACACTGAAGCTTTCTTT.

This clone showed up just a few times. CDR3 DNA: TGTGCCAGCACCCCGGGACAGCTGGGGAATGAGCAGTTCTTC. This translates into CASTPGQLGNEQFF. The chain has TRBV2 and TRBJ2-1; 7 bases fit TRBD1. Unmatched junction bases numbered 10, after V lost 7 bases and J lost 7 bases. The CDR3 runs 14 residues. Germline CDR1 is SNHLY and CDR2 is FYNNEI.

V usage is TRBV29-1 and J usage is TRBJ2-1; TRBD1 matches at 10 bases. Germline CDR1 reads SQVTM; CDR2 reads ANQGSEA. Unmatched junction bases numbered 2, after V lost 7 bases and J lost 5 bases. The CDR3 is made up of 12 amino acids. CDR3 amino acids: CSGDRGNNEQFF. DNA for the CDR3: TGCAGCGGGGACAGGGGAAACAATGAGCAGTTCTTC.

This clone is categorized as large. The chain employs TRBV5-1 and TRBJ2-3; the D is unclear. V lost 2 bases and J 0 bases, leaving 4 bases between the germline ends. Germline V CDR1 and CDR2: SGHRS, YFSETQ. The CDR3 has 13 residues. The CDR3 reads CASSFSSTDTQYF. For the CDR3, the DNA is TGCGCCAGCAGCTTCTCTAGCACAGATACGCAGTATTTT.

The chain uses TRBV11-2 and TRBJ2-2, with TRBD1 matching over 9 bases. The CDR3 has 14 residues. Per the germline V gene, CDR1 is SGHAT and CDR2 is FQNNGV. J lost 5 bases, V lost 3 bases, and 1 base had no gene match. CDR3 DNA: TGTGCCAGCAGCTTGGGGACAGGGACCGGGGAGCTGTTTTTT. It translates to CASSLGTGTGELFF.

The rearrangement links TRBV5-6 to TRBJ2-3, with 9 bases matching TRBD1. V gave up 3 bases and J gave up 2 bases; unmatched junction bases: 7. CDR1 and CDR2 from the germline V gene are SGHDT and YYEEEE. The CDR3 is 16 amino acids. This chain's CDR3 is CASSYQTGGPTDTQYF. The CDR3 region has the DNA TGTGCCAGCAGCTACCAGACAGGGGGGCCCACAGATACGCAGTATTTT.

The rearrangement links TRBV10-3 to TRBJ1-3; no clear D. CDR3 length: 13 residues. CDR1 and CDR2 from the germline V gene are ENHRY and SYGVKD. Trimming shortened V by 4 bases and J by 4 bases, and 8 bases separated the two germline ends. The CDR3 is CAISADLGNTIYF. The CDR3 DNA follows: TGTGCCATCAGTGCAGACCTGGGAAACACCATATATTTT.

The CDR3 coding sequence is TGTGCCAGCAGTTCCCGGGCCACCAGTAATCAGCCCCAGCATTTT. The encoded protein is CASSSRATSNQPQHF. The J gene is TRBJ1-5, the V gene TRBV6-6; D unclear. Germline CDR1 is MNHNY and CDR2 is SVGAGI (reference sequence). This CDR3 is 15 amino acids long. The V gene lost 4 bases and the J gene lost 4 bases, with 14 bases spanning the gap.

The chain's CDR3 is CASSSNGNYGYTF. In DNA form, the CDR3 reads TGTGCCAGCAGCTCCAACGGTAACTATGGCTACACCTTC. This chain links TRBV7-9 with TRBJ1-2; no definite D call. The CDR3 is 13 amino acids. V was pared by 4 bases and J by 1 base, with 7 bases between. Looked up from germline, CDR1 is SEHNR and CDR2 is FQNEAQ (reference sequence).

The chain combines TRBV6-5 with TRBJ1-2, with a possible D match to TRBD1 (5 bases). CDR1 and CDR2 from the germline V gene are MNHEY and SVGAGI. The V gene lost 5 bases and the J gene lost 0 bases, with 10 bases spanning the gap. The CDR3 is made up of 14 amino acids. CDR3 nucleotide sequence: TGTGCCAGCAGTGAAGACAGAGCTAACTATGGCTACACCTTC. This encodes CASSEDRANYGYTF.

This chain links TRBV5-1 with TRBJ1-2; possibly TRBD1 for D (6 bases). The CDR3 is 14 residues long. The V gene lost 4 bases and the J gene lost 8 bases, with 18 bases spanning the gap. Germline CDR1 SGHRS, CDR2 YFSETQ. The CDR3 DNA is TGCGCCAGCAGCACAGGAACAGGGTATTTCGGCTACACCTTC. This encodes CASSTGTGYFGYTF.

This clone has just a few counts. This chain joins TRBV2 and TRBJ1-2; a weak D match, TRBD1 (5 bases). CDR3 length: 13 residues. V dropped 7 bases and J dropped 4 bases, with 13 bases sitting between them. Per germline, CDR1 SNHLY and CDR2 FYNNEI. CDR3 sequence: CASKQGNIYGYTF. The CDR3 nucleotides are TGTGCCAGCAAGCAGGGAAATATCTATGGCTACACCTTC.

The rearrangement uses TRBV10-3 and TRBJ2-3; no firm D call. In germline, CDR1 is ENHRY, CDR2 SYGVKD. The CDR3 contains 16 residues. V dropped 6 bases and J dropped 2 bases, with 18 bases sitting between them. CDR3 nucleotide sequence: TGTGCCATCAGCGGTCCCCGGGCCCTTCTCACAGATACGCAGTATTTT. This encodes CAISGPRALLTDTQYF.

This clone was detected once. This chain links TRBV5-1 with TRBJ2-7; possible D gene TRBD2, 5 bases. V was cut by 4 bases and J by 7 bases, with 15 bases left in between. The CDR3 consists of 13 residues. Looked up from germline, CDR1 is SGHRS and CDR2 is YFSETQ. Here the CDR3 reads CASSNPSREEQYF. CDR3 DNA: TGCGCCAGCAGCAACCCCTCGAGGGAGGAGCAGTACTTC. The full variable domain, in which reference TRBV5-1 and TRBJ2-7 provide the parts outside the CDR3, is KAGVTQTPRYLIKTRGQQVTLSCSPISGHRSVSWYQQTPGQGLQFLFEYFSETQRNKGNFPGRFSGRQFSNSRSEMNVSTLELGDSALYLCASSNPSREEQYFGPGTRLTVT.